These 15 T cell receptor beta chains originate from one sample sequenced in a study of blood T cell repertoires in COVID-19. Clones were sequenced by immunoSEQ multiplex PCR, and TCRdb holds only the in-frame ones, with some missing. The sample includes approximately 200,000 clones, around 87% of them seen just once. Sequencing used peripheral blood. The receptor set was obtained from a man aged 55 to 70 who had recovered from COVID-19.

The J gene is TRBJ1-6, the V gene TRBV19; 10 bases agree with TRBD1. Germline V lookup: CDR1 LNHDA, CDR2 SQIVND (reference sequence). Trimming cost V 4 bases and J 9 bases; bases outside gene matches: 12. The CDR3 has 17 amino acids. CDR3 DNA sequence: TGTGCCAGTAGTAAAAACTTACCCGGGACAGGGGTTTCACCCCTCCACTTT. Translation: CASSKNLPGTGVSPLHF.

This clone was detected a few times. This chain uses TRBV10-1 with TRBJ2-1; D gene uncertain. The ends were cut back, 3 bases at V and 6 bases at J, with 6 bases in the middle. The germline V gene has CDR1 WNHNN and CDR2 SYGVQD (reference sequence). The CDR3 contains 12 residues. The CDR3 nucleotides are TGCGCCAGCAGTGACCGGGTCAATGAGCAGTTCTTC. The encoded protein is CASSDRVNEQFF.

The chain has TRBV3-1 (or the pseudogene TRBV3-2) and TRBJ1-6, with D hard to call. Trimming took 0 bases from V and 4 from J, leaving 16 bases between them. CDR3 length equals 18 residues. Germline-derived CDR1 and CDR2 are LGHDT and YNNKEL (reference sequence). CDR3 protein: CASSQDLGTARYNSPLHF. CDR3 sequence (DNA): TGTGCCAGCAGCCAAGATCTGGGCACGGCACGTTATAATTCACCCCTCCACTTT.

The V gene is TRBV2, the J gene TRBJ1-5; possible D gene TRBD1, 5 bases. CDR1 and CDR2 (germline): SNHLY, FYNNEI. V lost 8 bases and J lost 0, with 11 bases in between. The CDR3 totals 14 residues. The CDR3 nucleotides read TGTGCCAGCGTGGGGGGGAATAGCAATCAGCCCCAGCATTTT. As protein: CASVGGNSNQPQHF.

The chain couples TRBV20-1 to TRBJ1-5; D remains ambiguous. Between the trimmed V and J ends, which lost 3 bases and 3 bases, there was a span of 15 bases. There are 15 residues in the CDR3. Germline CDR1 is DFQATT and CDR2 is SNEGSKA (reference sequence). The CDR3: CSASYGEKPNQPQHF. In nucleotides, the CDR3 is TGCAGTGCTAGTTATGGTGAGAAGCCCAATCAGCCCCAGCATTTT.

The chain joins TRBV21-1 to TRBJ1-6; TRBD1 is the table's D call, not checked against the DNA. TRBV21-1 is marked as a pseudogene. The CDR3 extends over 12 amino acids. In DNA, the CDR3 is TGTGCCAGCGCAGACAGGGGGCGAGCCCTCCACTTT. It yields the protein CASADRGRALHF.

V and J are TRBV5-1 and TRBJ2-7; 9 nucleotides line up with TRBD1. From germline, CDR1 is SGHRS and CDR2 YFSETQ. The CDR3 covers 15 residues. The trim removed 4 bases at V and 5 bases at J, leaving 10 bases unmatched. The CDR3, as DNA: TGCGCCAGCAGCCTGGACGGACAGGGGTTCGACGAGCAGTACTTC. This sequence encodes CASSLDGQGFDEQYF.

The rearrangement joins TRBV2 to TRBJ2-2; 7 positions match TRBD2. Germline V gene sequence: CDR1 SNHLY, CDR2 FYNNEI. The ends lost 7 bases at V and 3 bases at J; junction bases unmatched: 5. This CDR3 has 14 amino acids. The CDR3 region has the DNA TGTGCCAGCATGGCGGGGGACCACACCGGGGAGCTGTTTTTT. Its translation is CASMAGDHTGELFF. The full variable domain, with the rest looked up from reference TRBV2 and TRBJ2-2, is EPEVTQTPSHQVTQMGQEVILRCVPISNHLYFYWYRQILGQKVEFLVSFYNNEISEKSEIFDDQFSVERPDGSNFTLKIRSTKLEDSAMYFCASMAGDHTGELFFGEGSRLTVL.

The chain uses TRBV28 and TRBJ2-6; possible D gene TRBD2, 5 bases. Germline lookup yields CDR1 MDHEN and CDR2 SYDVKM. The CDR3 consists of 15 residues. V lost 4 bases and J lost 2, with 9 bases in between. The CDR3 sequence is CASSSGFAGANVLTF. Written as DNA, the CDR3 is TGTGCCAGCAGTTCGGGGTTTGCTGGGGCCAACGTCCTGACTTTC.

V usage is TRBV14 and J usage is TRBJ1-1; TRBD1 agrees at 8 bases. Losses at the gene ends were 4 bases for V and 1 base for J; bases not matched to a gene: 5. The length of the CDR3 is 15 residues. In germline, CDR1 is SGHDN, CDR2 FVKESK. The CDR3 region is CASSRRTGRNTEAFF. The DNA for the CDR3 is TGTGCCAGCAGCCGAAGGACAGGGAGGAACACTGAAGCTTTCTTT. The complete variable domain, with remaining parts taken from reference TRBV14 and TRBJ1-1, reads EAGVTQFPSHSVIEKGQTVTLRCDPISGHDNLYWYRRVMGKEIKFLLHFVKESKQDESGMPNNRFLAERTGGTYSTLKVQPAELEDSGVYFCASSRRTGRNTEAFFGQGTRLTVV.

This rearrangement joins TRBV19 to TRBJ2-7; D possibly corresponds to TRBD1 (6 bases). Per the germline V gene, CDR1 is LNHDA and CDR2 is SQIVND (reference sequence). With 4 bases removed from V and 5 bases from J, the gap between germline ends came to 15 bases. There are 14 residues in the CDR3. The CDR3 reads CASSNPQGSHEQYF. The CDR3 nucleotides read TGTGCCAGTAGTAATCCACAGGGATCCCACGAGCAGTACTTC.

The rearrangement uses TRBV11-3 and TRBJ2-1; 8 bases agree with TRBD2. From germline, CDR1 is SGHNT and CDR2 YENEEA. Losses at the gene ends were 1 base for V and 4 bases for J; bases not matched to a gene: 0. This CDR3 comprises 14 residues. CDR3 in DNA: TGTGCCAGCAGCTTAGCGGGGGGGTACAATGAGCAGTTCTTC. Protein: CASSLAGGYNEQFF.

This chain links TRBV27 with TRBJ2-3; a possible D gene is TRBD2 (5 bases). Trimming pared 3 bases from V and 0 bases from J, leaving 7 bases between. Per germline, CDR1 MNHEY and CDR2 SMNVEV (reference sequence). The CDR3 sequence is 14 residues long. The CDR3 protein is CASSLRASTDTQYF. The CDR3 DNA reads TGTGCCAGCAGTTTGAGGGCTAGCACAGATACGCAGTATTTT.

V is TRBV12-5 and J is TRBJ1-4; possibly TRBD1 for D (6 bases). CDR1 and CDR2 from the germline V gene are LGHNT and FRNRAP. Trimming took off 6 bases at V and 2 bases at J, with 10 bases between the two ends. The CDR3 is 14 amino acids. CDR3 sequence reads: CASGTGITNEKLFF. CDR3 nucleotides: TGTGCTAGTGGAACAGGGATTACTAATGAAAAACTGTTTTTT.

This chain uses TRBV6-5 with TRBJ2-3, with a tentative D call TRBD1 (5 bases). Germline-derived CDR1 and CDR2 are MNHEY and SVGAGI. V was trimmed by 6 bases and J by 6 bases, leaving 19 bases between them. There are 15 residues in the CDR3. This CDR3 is CASSTTGVVLDTQYF. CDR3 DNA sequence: TGTGCCAGCAGCACAACAGGTGTAGTCCTCGATACGCAGTATTTT.